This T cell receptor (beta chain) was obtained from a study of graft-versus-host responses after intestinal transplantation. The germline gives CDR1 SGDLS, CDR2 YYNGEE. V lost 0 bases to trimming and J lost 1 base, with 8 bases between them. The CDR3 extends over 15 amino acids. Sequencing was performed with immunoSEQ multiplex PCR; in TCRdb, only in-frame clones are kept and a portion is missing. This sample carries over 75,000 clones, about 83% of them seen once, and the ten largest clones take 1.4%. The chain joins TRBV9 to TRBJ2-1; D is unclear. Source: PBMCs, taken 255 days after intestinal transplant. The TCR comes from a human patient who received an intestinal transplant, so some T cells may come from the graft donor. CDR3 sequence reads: CASSVESQSYNEQFF. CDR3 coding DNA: TGTGCCAGCAGCGTAGAGAGCCAATCCTACAATGAGCAGTTCTTC.